The T cell receptor (beta chain) under discussion was sequenced for a study of blood T cell repertoires in COVID-19. Study at large: Samples of COVID-19 (acute and convalescent) were obtained from the United States, Italy and Spain.

The CDR3 runs 12 residues. Trimming pared 3 bases from V and 7 bases from J, leaving 11 bases between. Per germline, CDR1 SGDLS and CDR2 YYNGEE. As handled by the study authors: Amplified reference gene primers provided the basis for estimating nucleated cell counts. Libraries were prepared by immunoSEQ multiplex PCR; TCRdb keeps only in-frame clonotypes and omits some of them. V and J calls and clone size are those listed in that table; D and trimming were worked out from the DNA. The sample carries 250,000 or so clones, 85% to 90% recorded once. Each participant's cohort was designated according to participant-reported clinical history.

The sequencing input was PBMCs or T cells enriched from blood (not recorded which). J is TRBJ2-7 and V is TRBV9; a possible D gene is TRBD2 (6 bases). This sequence originates from a young woman with acute COVID-19. CDR3 in amino acids: CASSASAGEQYF. The CDR3, as DNA: TGTGCCAGCAGCGCCAGCGCGGGGGAGCAGTACTTC.